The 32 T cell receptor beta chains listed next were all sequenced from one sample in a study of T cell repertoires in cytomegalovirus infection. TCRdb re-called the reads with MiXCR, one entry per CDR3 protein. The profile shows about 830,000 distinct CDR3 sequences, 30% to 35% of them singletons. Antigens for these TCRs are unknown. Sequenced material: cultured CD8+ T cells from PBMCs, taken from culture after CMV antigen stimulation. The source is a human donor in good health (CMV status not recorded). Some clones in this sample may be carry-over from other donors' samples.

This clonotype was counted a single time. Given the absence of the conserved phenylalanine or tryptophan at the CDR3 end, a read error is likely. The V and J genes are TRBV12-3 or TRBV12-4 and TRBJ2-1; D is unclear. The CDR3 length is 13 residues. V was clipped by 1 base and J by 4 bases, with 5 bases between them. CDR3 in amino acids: CASSLGWYNEQFL. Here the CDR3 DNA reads TGTGCCAGCAGTTTAGGGTGGTACAATGAGCAGTTCTTG.

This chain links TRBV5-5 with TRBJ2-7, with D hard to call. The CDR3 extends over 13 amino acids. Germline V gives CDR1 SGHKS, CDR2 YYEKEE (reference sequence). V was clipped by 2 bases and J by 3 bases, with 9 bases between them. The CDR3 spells CASSLAAYYEQYV. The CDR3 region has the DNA TGTGCCAGCAGCTTAGCAGCCTACTACGAGCAGTACGTC.

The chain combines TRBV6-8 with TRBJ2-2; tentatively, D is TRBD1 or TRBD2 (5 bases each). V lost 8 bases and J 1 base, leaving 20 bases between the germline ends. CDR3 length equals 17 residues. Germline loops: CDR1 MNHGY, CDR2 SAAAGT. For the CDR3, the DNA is TGTGCCAGCCACCGGGACGGGCCTAACTTGAACACCGGGGAGCTGTTTTTT. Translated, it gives CASHRDGPNLNTGELFF.

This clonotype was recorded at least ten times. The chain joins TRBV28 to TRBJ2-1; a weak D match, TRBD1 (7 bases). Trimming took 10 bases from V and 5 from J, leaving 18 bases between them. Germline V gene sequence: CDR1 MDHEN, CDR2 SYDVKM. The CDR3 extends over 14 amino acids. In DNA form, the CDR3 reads TGTGCCACGTACCCCAGCAGGGGGGACAATGAGCAGTTCTTC. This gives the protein CATYPSRGDNEQFF.

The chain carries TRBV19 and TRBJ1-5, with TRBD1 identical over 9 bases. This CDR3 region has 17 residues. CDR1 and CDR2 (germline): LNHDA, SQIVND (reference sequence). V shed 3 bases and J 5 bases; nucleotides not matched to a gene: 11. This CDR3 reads CASSIPPGQGFDQPQHF. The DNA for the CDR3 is TGTGCCAGTAGTATTCCCCCGGGACAGGGTTTCGATCAGCCCCAGCATTTT.

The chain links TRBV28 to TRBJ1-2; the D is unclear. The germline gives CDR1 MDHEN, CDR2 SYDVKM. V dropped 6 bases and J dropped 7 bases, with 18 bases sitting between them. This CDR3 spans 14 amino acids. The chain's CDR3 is CASSRTTGRSGYTF. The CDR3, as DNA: TGTGCCAGCAGCCGAACTACCGGTCGGAGTGGCTACACCTTC.

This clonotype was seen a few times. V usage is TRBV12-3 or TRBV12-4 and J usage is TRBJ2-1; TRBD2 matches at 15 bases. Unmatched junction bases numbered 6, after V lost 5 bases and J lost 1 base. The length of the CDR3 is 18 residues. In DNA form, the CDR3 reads TGTGCCAGCAGTCCGGGACTAGCGGGGGGCCGATCCTACAATGAGCAGTTCTTC. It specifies CASSPGLAGGRSYNEQFF.

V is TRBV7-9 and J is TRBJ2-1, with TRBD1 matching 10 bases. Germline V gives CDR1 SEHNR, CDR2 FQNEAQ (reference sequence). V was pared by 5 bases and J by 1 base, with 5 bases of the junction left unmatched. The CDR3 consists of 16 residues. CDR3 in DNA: TGTGCCAGCAGCCCGCCGGGACAGGGGTCCTACAATGAGCAGTTCTTC. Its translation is CASSPPGQGSYNEQFF.

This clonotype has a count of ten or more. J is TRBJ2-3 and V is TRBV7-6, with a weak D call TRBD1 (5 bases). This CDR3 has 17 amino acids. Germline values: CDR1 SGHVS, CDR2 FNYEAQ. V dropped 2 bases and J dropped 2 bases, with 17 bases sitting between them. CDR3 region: CASSLFDPQGSTDTQYF. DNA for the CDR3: TGTGCCAGCAGCTTATTCGACCCCCAGGGCTCCACAGATACGCAGTATTTT.

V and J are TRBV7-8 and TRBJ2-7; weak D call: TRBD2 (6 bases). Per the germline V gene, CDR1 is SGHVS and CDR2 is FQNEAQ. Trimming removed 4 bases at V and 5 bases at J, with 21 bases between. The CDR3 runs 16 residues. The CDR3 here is CASSSPSGVSFHEQYF. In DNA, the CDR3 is TGTGCCAGCAGCTCCCCGTCGGGGGTTTCGTTCCACGAGCAGTACTTC.

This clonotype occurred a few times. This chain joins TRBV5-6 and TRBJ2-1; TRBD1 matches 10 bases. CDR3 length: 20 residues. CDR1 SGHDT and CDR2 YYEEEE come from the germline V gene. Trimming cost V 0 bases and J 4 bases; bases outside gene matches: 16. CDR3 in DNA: TGTGCCAGCAGCTTGGAAGGGAGACAGGGGGCCGCTGCGGAGTACAATGAGCAGTTCTTC. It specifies CASSLEGRQGAAAEYNEQFF.

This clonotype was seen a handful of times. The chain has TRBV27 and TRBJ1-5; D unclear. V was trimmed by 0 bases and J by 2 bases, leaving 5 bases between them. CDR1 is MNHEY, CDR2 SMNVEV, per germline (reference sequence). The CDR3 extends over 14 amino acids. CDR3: CASSLSLGNQPQHF. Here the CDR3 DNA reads TGTGCCAGCAGTTTATCTTTAGGCAATCAGCCCCAGCATTTT.

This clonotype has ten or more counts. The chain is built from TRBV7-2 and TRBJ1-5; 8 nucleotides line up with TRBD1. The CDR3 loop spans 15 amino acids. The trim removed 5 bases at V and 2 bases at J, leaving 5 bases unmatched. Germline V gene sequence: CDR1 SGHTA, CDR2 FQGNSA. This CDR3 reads CASSPGTGRNQPQHF. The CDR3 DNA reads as TGTGCCAGCAGCCCAGGGACAGGCCGCAATCAGCCCCAGCATTTT.

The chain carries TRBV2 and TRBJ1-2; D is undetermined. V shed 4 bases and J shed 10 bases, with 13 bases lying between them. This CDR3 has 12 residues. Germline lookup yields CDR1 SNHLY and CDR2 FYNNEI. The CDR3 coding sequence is TGTGCCAGCAGTGCCAGGCCTTGGGACTACACCTTC. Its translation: CASSARPWDYTF.

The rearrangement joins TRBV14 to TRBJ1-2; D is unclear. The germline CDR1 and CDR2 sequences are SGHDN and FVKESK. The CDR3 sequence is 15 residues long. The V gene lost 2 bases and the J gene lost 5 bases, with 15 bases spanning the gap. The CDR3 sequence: CASSQTGGRLYGYTF. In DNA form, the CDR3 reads TGTGCCAGCAGCCAAACGGGAGGAAGGCTATATGGCTACACCTTC.

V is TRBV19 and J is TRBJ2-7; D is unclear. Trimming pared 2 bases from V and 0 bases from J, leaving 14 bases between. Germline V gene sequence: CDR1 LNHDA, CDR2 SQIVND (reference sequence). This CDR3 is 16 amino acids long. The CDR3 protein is CASSISRTESSYEQYF. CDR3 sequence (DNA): TGTGCCAGTAGTATAAGTAGGACCGAAAGCTCCTACGAGCAGTACTTC.

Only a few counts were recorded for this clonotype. The CDR3 sequence is CASSYSESWGNTIYF. The CDR3 coding sequence is TGTGCCAGCAGTTACTCGGAGAGTTGGGGAAACACCATATATTTT. The V gene is TRBV6-6, the J gene TRBJ1-3; no clear D. CDR1 and CDR2 from the germline V gene are MNHNY and SVGAGI (reference sequence). The CDR3 runs 15 residues. The V gene lost 0 bases and the J gene lost 4 bases, with 10 bases spanning the gap.

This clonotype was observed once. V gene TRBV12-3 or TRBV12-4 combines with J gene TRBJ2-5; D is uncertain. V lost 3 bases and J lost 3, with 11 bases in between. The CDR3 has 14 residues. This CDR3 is CASSFGPPKETQYF. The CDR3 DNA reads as TGTGCCAGCAGTTTTGGTCCACCCAAAGAGACCCAGTACTTC.

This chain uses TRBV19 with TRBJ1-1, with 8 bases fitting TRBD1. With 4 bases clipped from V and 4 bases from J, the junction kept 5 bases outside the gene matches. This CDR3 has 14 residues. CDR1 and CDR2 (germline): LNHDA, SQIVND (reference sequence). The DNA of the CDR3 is TGTGCCAGTAGTAACGGACAGGGTGCCACTGAAGCTTTCTTT. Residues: CASSNGQGATEAFF.

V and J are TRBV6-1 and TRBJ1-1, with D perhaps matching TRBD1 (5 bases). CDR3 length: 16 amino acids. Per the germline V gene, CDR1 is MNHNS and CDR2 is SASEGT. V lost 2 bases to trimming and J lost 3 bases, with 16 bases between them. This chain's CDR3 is CASSEIRLRADTEAFF. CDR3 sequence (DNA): TGTGCCAGCAGTGAAATTCGGCTCAGGGCGGACACTGAAGCTTTCTTT.

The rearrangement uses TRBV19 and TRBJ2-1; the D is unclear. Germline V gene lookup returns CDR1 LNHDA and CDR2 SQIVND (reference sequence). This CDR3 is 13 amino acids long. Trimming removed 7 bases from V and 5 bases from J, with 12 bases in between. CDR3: CASTSDGHNEQFF. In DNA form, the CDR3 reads TGTGCCAGTACCTCGGATGGTCACAATGAGCAGTTCTTC.

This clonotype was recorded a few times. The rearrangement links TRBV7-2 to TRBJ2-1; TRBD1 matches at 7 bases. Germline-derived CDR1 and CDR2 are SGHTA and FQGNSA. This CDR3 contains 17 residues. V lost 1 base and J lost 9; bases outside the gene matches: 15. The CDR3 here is CASSLVIGGLVWVEQFF. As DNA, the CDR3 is TGTGCCAGCAGCTTAGTTATAGGGGGCCTAGTGTGGGTTGAGCAGTTCTTC. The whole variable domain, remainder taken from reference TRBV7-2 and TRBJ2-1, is GAGVSQSPSNKVTEKGKDVELRCDPISGHTALYWYRQSLGQGLEFLIYFQGNSAPDKSGLPSDRFSAERTGGSVSTLTIQRTQQEDSAVYLCASSLVIGGLVWVEQFFGPGTRLTVL.

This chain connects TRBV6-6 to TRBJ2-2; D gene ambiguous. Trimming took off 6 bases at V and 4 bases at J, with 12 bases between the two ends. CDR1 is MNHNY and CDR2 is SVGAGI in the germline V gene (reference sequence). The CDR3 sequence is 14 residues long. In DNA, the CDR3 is TGTGCCAGCAGCGAGTTACGAGGCACCGGGGAGCTGTTTTTT. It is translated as CASSELRGTGELFF.

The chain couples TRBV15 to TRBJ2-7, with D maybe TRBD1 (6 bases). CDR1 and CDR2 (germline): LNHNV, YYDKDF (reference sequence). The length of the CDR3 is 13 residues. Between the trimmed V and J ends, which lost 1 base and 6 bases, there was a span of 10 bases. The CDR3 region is CATSRGTGSEQYF. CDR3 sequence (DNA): TGTGCCACCAGCAGAGGTACAGGGAGCGAGCAGTACTTC.

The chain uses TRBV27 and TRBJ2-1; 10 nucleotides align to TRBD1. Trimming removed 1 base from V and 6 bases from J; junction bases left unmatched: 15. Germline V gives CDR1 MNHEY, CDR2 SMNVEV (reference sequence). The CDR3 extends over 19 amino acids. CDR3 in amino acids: CASSLYPRDRGPNFNEQFF. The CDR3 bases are TGTGCCAGCAGTTTATACCCCCGGGACAGGGGTCCGAATTTCAATGAGCAGTTCTTC.

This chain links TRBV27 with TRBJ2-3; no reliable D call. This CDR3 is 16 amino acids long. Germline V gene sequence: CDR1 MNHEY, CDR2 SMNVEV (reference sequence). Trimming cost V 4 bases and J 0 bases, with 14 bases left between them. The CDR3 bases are TGTGCCAGCAGTTCCTCGTGGACGTTTAGCACAGATACGCAGTATTTT. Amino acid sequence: CASSSSWTFSTDTQYF.

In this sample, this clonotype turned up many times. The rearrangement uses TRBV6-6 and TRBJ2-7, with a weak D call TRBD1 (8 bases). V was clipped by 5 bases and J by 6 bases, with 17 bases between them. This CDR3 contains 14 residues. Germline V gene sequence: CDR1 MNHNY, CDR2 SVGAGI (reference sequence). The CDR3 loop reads CASSLGQAGVEQYV. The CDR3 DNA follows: TGTGCCAGCAGTCTGGGACAGGCGGGAGTCGAGCAGTACGTC.

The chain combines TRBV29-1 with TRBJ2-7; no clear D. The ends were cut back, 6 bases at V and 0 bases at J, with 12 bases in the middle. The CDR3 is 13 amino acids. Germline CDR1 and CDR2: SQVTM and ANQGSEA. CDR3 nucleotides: TGCAGCGTCCAAGGGAACTCCTCCTACGAGCAGTACTTC. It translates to CSVQGNSSYEQYF.

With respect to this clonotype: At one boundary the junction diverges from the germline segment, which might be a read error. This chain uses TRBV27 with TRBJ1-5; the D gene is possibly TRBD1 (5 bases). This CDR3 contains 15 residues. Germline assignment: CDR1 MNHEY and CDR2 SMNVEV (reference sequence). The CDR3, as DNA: TGTGTCAGCAGTCAGGGACCCCCCGGCAATCAGCCCCAGCATTTT. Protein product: CVSSQGPPGNQPQHF.

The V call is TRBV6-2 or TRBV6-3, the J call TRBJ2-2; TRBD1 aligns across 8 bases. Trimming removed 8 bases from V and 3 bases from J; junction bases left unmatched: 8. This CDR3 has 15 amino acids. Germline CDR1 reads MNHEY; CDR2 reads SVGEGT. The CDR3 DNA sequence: TGTGCCAGCCAAACCGGGACAGGAGACACCGGGGAGCTGTTTTTT. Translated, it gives CASQTGTGDTGELFF.

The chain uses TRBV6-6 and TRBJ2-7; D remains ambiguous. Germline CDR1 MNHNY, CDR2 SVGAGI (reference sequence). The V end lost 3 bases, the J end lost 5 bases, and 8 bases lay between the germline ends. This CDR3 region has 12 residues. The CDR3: CASSYGVDEQYF. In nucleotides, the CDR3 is TGTGCCAGCAGTTATGGAGTCGACGAGCAGTACTTC.

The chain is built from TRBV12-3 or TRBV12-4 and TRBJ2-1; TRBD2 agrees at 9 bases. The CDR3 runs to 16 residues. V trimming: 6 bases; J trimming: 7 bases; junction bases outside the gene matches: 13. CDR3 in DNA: TGTGCCAGCAGCTCTCCTTTTAGCGGGGGCTCTAATGAGCAGTTCTTC. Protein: CASSSPFSGGSNEQFF.